These T cell receptor beta chains were read from a single sample in a study of shared clonotypes between healthy human individuals. Measured with immunoSEQ multiplex PCR; TCRdb has only the in-frame clones, and not every one. The profile shows about 2 million clones, around 96% of them singletons. Sequencing used naive CD8+ T cells sorted from blood. These receptors were taken from a man aged 18 to 29 in good health. Each CDR3 is given with its conserved first and last residue. A D gene is named only where the DNA matches it firmly. A row's size may be missing; if present it is once, few, many or a size class.

J: TRBJ2-2; size: -; V: TRBV7-3; D: TRBD1; CDR3: CASSSSLDRVEPGELFF; DNA: TGTGCCAGCAGCTCATCTCTCGACAGGGTAGAGCCCGGGGAGCTGTTTTTT
J: TRBJ2-7; size: -; V: TRBV5-1; D: -; CDR3: CASSSPGLNPYEQYF; DNA: TGCGCCAGCAGCTCACCGGGGCTCAACCCCTACGAGCAGTACTTC
J: TRBJ2-1; size: -; V: TRBV15; D: TRBD2; CDR3: CATSRERGGIDEQFF; DNA: TGTGCCACCAGCAGAGAGCGGGGGGGAATTGATGAGCAGTTCTTC
J: TRBJ1-6; size: few; V: TRBV11-2; D: -; CDR3: CASSLTAWYSSDNSPLHF; DNA: TGTGCCAGCAGCTTGACAGCTTGGTACTCTTCGGATAATTCACCCCTCCACTTT
J: TRBJ2-1; size: -; V: TRBV19; D: -; CDR3: CASSSRTESSYNEQFF; DNA: TGTGCCAGTAGTTCTAGGACAGAAAGCTCCTACAATGAGCAGTTCTTC
J: TRBJ2-7; size: -; V: TRBV7-8; D: -; CDR3: CASSLEFSSDEQYF; DNA: TGTGCCAGCAGCTTAGAATTTAGTAGCGACGAGCAGTACTTC
J: TRBJ2-7; size: -; V: TRBV18; D: -; CDR3: CASSPVDREGYEQYF; DNA: TGTGCCAGCTCACCGGTCGACAGGGAGGGTTACGAGCAGTACTTC
J: TRBJ2-7; size: -; V: TRBV2; D: -; CDR3: CASGAGHLTYEQYF; DNA: TGTGCCAGCGGAGCCGGACACCTAACCTACGAGCAGTACTTC
J: TRBJ2-1; size: -; V: TRBV27; D: TRBD1; CDR3: CASSLTGQGTDEQFF; DNA: TGTGCCAGCAGTTTAACGGGACAGGGCACCGATGAGCAGTTCTTC
J: TRBJ1-2; size: -; V: TRBV13; D: TRBD1; CDR3: CASSPSGTVNYGYTF; DNA: TGTGCCAGCAGCCCCTCCGGGACAGTCAACTATGGCTACACCTTC
J: TRBJ2-1; size: -; V: TRBV27; D: -; CDR3: CASSLLTGGPGYEQFF; DNA: TGTGCCAGCAGTTTATTAACCGGAGGGCCGGGATATGAGCAGTTCTTC
J: TRBJ1-2; size: -; V: TRBV5-6; D: -; CDR3: CASSSHTGQGYGYTF; DNA: TGTGCCAGCAGCTCCCATACGGGCCAAGGGTATGGCTACACCTTC
J: TRBJ2-2; size: -; V: TRBV28; D: -; CDR3: CASIYRTASTGELFF; DNA: TGTGCCAGCATTTACCGGACGGCCTCCACCGGGGAGCTGTTTTTT
J: TRBJ2-2; size: -; V: TRBV19; D: -; CDR3: CASSISGVGTGELFF; DNA: TGTGCCAGTAGTATTTCCGGGGTCGGCACCGGGGAGCTGTTTTTT
J: TRBJ1-2; size: -; V: TRBV11-2; D: -; CDR3: CASSLDPRTDYGYTF; DNA: TGTGCCAGCAGCTTAGACCCAAGGACGGATTATGGCTACACCTTC
J: TRBJ1-1; size: -; V: TRBV6-5; D: -; CDR3: CASSYGVTEAFF; DNA: TGTGCCAGCAGTTACGGGGTCACTGAAGCTTTCTTT
J: TRBJ2-1; size: -; V: TRBV9; D: TRBD2; CDR3: CASSAPTSGRWNEQFF; DNA: TGTGCCAGCAGCGCCCCGACTAGCGGGAGGTGGAATGAGCAGTTCTTC
J: TRBJ1-2; size: -; V: TRBV7-9; D: -; CDR3: CASSSDYYGYTF; DNA: TGTGCCAGCAGCTCCGATTACTATGGCTACACCTTC
J: TRBJ2-3; size: -; V: TRBV7-2; D: TRBD1; CDR3: CASSPKGASSTDTQYF; DNA: TGTGCCAGCAGCCCCAAGGGGGCCTCTAGCACAGATACGCAGTATTTT
J: TRBJ1-6; size: -; V: TRBV27; D: -; CDR3: CASSFEGSGNSPLHF; DNA: TGTGCCAGCAGTTTCGAGGGAAGTGGTAATTCACCCCTCCACTTT
J: TRBJ2-7; size: -; V: TRBV5-8; D: -; CDR3: CASSLIINEQYF; DNA: TGTGCCAGCAGCTTGATAATTAACGAGCAGTACTTC
J: TRBJ1-6; size: -; V: TRBV30; D: TRBD1; CDR3: CAWSLGQGTSPLHF; DNA: TGTGCCTGGAGTCTGGGACAGGGAACTTCACCCCTCCACTTT
J: TRBJ1-5; size: -; V: TRBV19; D: -; CDR3: CASSFYGNSNQPQHF; DNA: TGTGCCAGTTCCTTTTACGGGAATAGCAATCAGCCCCAGCATTTT
J: TRBJ2-3; size: once; V: TRBV2; D: -; CDR3: CASNHPSSSTDTQYF; DNA: TGTGCCAGCAACCATCCTTCCTCTAGCACAGATACGCAGTATTTT
J: TRBJ1-2; size: -; V: TRBV28; D: -; CDR3: CASSFSGDLNYGYTF; DNA: TGTGCCAGCAGTTTTTCGGGAGATCTTAACTATGGCTACACCTTC
J: TRBJ2-3; size: once; V: TRBV5-8; D: -; CDR3: CASSFSADTQYF; DNA: TGTGCCAGCAGCTTTTCGGCCGATACGCAGTATTTT
J: TRBJ2-5; size: -; V: TRBV10-2; D: TRBD1; CDR3: CASSGGRQGWETQYF; DNA: TGCGCCAGCAGTGGGGGACGACAGGGATGGGAGACCCAGTACTTC
J: TRBJ2-7; size: -; V: TRBV7-9; D: -; CDR3: CASSLALVDEQYF; DNA: TGTGCCAGCAGCTTAGCGCTAGTCGACGAGCAGTACTTC
J: TRBJ2-2; size: -; V: TRBV27; D: -; CDR3: CASSWGMTGELFF; DNA: TGTGCCAGCTCTTGGGGAATGACCGGGGAGCTGTTTTTT
J: TRBJ1-5; size: -; V: TRBV7-9; D: -; CDR3: CASSGGVGELQPQHF; DNA: TGTGCCAGCAGCGGCGGCGTCGGGGAATTGCAGCCCCAGCATTTT
J: TRBJ2-1; size: -; V: TRBV27; D: -; CDR3: CASSLRGPGYNEQFF; DNA: TGTGCCAGCAGTTTACGGGGACCCGGCTACAATGAGCAGTTCTTC
J: TRBJ2-7; size: -; V: TRBV13; D: TRBD1; CDR3: CASSTATGSPYEQYF; DNA: TGTGCCAGCAGCACCGCGACAGGGAGCCCCTACGAGCAGTACTTC
J: TRBJ2-1; size: -; V: TRBV30; D: TRBD1; CDR3: CAWRSGTGAYNEQFF; DNA: TGTGCCTGGAGGTCCGGGACAGGGGCTTACAATGAGCAGTTCTTC
J: TRBJ1-1; size: -; V: TRBV9; D: TRBD1; CDR3: CASSGRDSMNTEAFF; DNA: TGTGCCAGCAGCGGAAGGGACAGTATGAACACTGAAGCTTTCTTT
J: TRBJ1-5; size: -; V: TRBV5-1; D: -; CDR3: CASWNQPQHF; DNA: TGCGCCAGCTGGAATCAGCCCCAGCATTTT
J: TRBJ2-7; size: -; V: TRBV11-2; D: -; CDR3: CASSLVVSYEQYF; DNA: TGTGCCAGCAGCTTAGTCGTCAGCTACGAGCAGTACTTC
J: TRBJ2-5; size: -; V: TRBV30; D: -; CDR3: CAWNPSLDFSETQYF; DNA: TGTGCCTGGAACCCCAGCTTAGATTTCTCGGAGACCCAGTACTTC
J: TRBJ1-5; size: -; V: TRBV10-2; D: -; CDR3: CASSESTGTDNQPQHF; DNA: TGCGCCAGCAGTGAGTCGACGGGGACGGATAATCAGCCCCAGCATTTT
J: TRBJ1-5; size: -; V: TRBV19; D: -; CDR3: CASSEGRTYSNQPQHF; DNA: TGTGCCAGCTCCGAAGGGCGGACCTATAGCAATCAGCCCCAGCATTTT
J: TRBJ2-5; size: -; V: TRBV7-9; D: -; CDR3: CASSNAGETQYF; DNA: TGTGCCAGCAGCAATGCGGGAGAGACCCAGTACTTC
J: TRBJ2-7; size: -; V: TRBV29-1; D: -; CDR3: CSVEFLSGHNYEQYF; DNA: TGCAGCGTTGAATTTCTTAGCGGACACAACTACGAGCAGTACTTC